These 5 T cell receptor beta chains came from one sample sequenced in a study of T cell repertoires in cytomegalovirus infection. TCRdb used MiXCR to reprocess the reads, holding one entry per CDR3 protein. The sample shows 630,000 or so distinct CDR3 sequences, more than 20% of them seen only once. The material sequenced was CD8+ T cells from PBMCs. These receptors all come from a human donor in good health (CMV status not recorded). Some clones in this sample may be carry-over from other donors' samples.

The table lists this clonotype with many counts. V usage is TRBV5-6 and J usage is TRBJ2-1, with a tentative D call TRBD1 (5 bases). V lost 2 bases, J lost 6 bases, and 9 bases lay in between. Germline V gives CDR1 SGHDT, CDR2 YYEEEE. This CDR3 is built from 13 residues. As DNA, the CDR3 is TGTGCCAGCAGCTTAGGGGTGGGCAATGAGCAGTTCTTC. It yields the protein CASSLGVGNEQFF. Full variable domain (rest looked up from reference TRBV5-6 and TRBJ2-1): DAGVTQSPTHLIKTRGQQVTLRCSPKSGHDTVSWYQQALGQGPQFIFQYYEEEERQRGNFPDRFSGHQFPNYSSELNVNALLLGDSALYLCASSLGVGNEQFFGPGTRLTVL.

J is TRBJ2-3 and V is TRBV12-3 or TRBV12-4, with D possibly TRBD2 on 6 matching bases. The V and J ends lost 6 bases and 4 bases respectively, with 20 bases between them. The CDR3 has 16 amino acids. Here the CDR3 reads CASSPAGPAVADTQYF. The CDR3 DNA is TGTGCCAGCAGCCCTGCGGGGCCAGCGGTGGCAGATACGCAGTATTTT.

This clonotype turned up a few times. V is TRBV6-6 and J is TRBJ2-5; 8 nucleotides match TRBD1. The CDR3 consists of 13 residues. Germline V CDR1 and CDR2: MNHNY, SVGAGI (reference sequence). Germline trimming cut 7 bases from V and 0 bases from J; bases unmatched to any gene: 1. The CDR3, as DNA: TGTGCCAGCACGGACAGGGACCAAGAGACCCAGTACTTC. The encoded protein is CASTDRDQETQYF.

This clonotype was picked up a small number of times. The rearrangement uses TRBV11-3 and TRBJ2-1; 8 nucleotides align to TRBD1. The CDR3 extends over 16 amino acids. J was trimmed by 8 bases and V by 5 bases; bases with no gene match: 14. The germline V gene encodes CDR1 SGHNT and CDR2 YENEEA. This CDR3 reads CASSKLDRGELDEQFF. CDR3 nucleotides: TGTGCCAGCAGCAAATTAGACAGGGGAGAACTCGATGAGCAGTTCTTC.

The rearrangement joins TRBV11-3 to TRBJ2-2; D assignment may be TRBD1 or TRBD2 (5 bases each). CDR3 length: 15 amino acids. Looked up from germline, CDR1 is SGHNT and CDR2 is YENEEA. The V end lost 3 bases, the J end lost 3 bases, and 11 bases lay between the germline ends. Here the CDR3 DNA reads TGTGCCAGCAGCTTGAAATGGGGGTACACCGGGGAGCTGTTTTTT. Residues: CASSLKWGYTGELFF.